The 5 T cell receptor beta chains presented below share a single source sample, sequenced in a study of graft-versus-host responses after intestinal transplantation. Clones were read by immunoSEQ multiplex PCR, and TCRdb kept only the in-frame ones, dropping some. This table has 15,000 or so clones, roughly 80% appearing once. Graft samples were processed, releasing intraepithelial and lamina propria lymphocytes. Sequenced here: ileum tissue, sampled 17 days after transplant. The origin of the receptors is a human patient who received an intestinal transplant, so some T cells may come from the graft donor.

The CDR3 here is CASSHRPYSNQPQHF. DNA of the CDR3: TGTGCCAGCAGCCATCGCCCGTATAGCAATCAGCCCCAGCATTTT. The rearrangement uses TRBV28 and TRBJ1-5; no firm D call. V dropped 6 bases and J dropped 0 bases, with 12 bases sitting between them. The germline V gene encodes CDR1 MDHEN and CDR2 SYDVKM. This CDR3 has 15 amino acids.

The chain employs TRBV9 and TRBJ2-5; the D gene is possibly TRBD2 (5 bases). The J call could be wrong; TRBJ2-7 is a better fit for the DNA end. CDR1 is SGDLS and CDR2 is YYNGEE in the germline V gene. This CDR3 is built from 14 residues. The CDR3 DNA is TGTGCCAGCAGCGTAGGAAGCGGAGACTACGAGCAGTACTTC. As protein: CASSVGSGDYEQYF.

This clone was detected once. The V gene is TRBV27, the J gene TRBJ2-3, with 9 bases that match TRBD2. This CDR3 spans 13 amino acids. Germline V gives CDR1 MNHEY, CDR2 SMNVEV (reference sequence). V dropped 7 bases and J dropped 9; count of bases not matched to a gene: 8. As DNA, the CDR3 is TGTGCCAGCAAATGGGTAGCGGGAGCGACGCAGTATTTT. Protein sequence: CASKWVAGATQYF.

The chain links TRBV5-1 to TRBJ2-1; a weak D match, TRBD1 (6 bases). Germline V lookup: CDR1 SGHRS, CDR2 YFSETQ. Trimming shortened V by 2 bases and J by 4 bases, and 13 bases separated the two germline ends. The CDR3 is 15 residues long. The CDR3 nucleotides are TGCGCCAGCAGCTTTACACCAGGGACATACAATGAGCAGTTCTTC. Translating it yields CASSFTPGTYNEQFF.

V is TRBV28 and J is TRBJ1-5; D perhaps matches TRBD1 (5 bases). Trimming stripped 0 bases from V and 7 bases from J, with 7 bases between. Germline lookup yields CDR1 MDHEN and CDR2 SYDVKM. The CDR3 loop spans 13 amino acids. The chain's CDR3 is CASSLWGEQPQHF. The CDR3 DNA sequence: TGTGCCAGCAGTTTATGGGGGGAACAGCCCCAGCATTTT.